Sequencing of this T cell receptor (beta chain) was carried out in a study of vaccination and CD4 T cells after COVID-19. As for the study in general: Convalescents were six males and four females, two of them Hispanic. Broader study findings: Vaccine-specific clones in convalescent patients were spike mono-reactive in 304 of 307 cases.

Concerning this clonotype itself: Its specificity is not known.

Time point described: late sampling 161 to 241 days after vaccination in a few convalescent patients. The treatment is: roughly 11-day PBMC culture with coronavirus spike peptide pools or control peptides (ViraFEST assay). Sequencing of cultured CD4+ T cell DNA used the Oncomine TCR Beta short-read assay. One entry per CDR3 protein results from TCRdb running MiXCR on the PCR reads. The table has some 22,000 distinct CDR3 sequences, around 30% seen once. From germline, CDR1 is DFQATT and CDR2 SNEGSKA (reference sequence). V lost 3 bases and J 5 bases, leaving 4 bases between the germline ends. The CDR3 consists of 10 residues.

The source was CD4+ T cells from blood, cultured in vitro, collected about 7 months after SARS-CoV-2 vaccination. This receptor was identified in a human donor who had recovered from COVID-19. The chain is built from TRBV20-1 and TRBJ2-5; D is uncertain. In DNA form, the CDR3 reads TGCAGTGCTAGGGACGAGACCCAGTACTTC. It is translated as CSARDETQYF.